The 5 T cell receptor beta chains listed next were all sequenced from one sample in a study of shared clonotypes between healthy human individuals. Only in-frame clones appear in the TCRdb table, and some are missing; sequencing was by immunoSEQ multiplex PCR. This sample has roughly 2,300,000 clones, with 85% to 95% found just once. Sequencing input: naive CD4+ T cells from PBMCs. The subset is: CD45RA+ positively selected. The receptors were sampled from a man aged 18 to 29 in good health. Some clones in this sample may be carry-over from other donors' samples.

About this clone itself: Other DNA sequences in this sample translate to the same CDR3. J is TRBJ2-7 and V is TRBV7-9; D gene uncertain. CDR1 is SEHNR and CDR2 is FQNEAQ in the germline V gene (reference sequence). Trimming stripped 5 bases from V and 0 bases from J, with 5 bases between. The CDR3 is made up of 12 amino acids. CDR3 residues: CASSLSSYEQYF. Here the CDR3 DNA reads TGTGCCAGCAGCCTTAGCTCCTACGAGCAGTACTTC.

This clone has just one count. The chain employs TRBV4-1 and TRBJ2-2; a possible D gene is TRBD1 (6 bases). V was clipped by 1 base and J by 2 bases, with 8 bases between them. The CDR3 consists of 15 residues. The germline gives CDR1 MGHRA, CDR2 YSYEKL. The CDR3 DNA reads TGCGCCAGCAGCCAAGCCGGGACAAACACCGGGGAGCTGTTTTTT. Amino acid sequence: CASSQAGTNTGELFF.

The chain joins TRBV29-1 to TRBJ1-2, with 7 bases fitting TRBD1. Germline V lookup: CDR1 SQVTM, CDR2 ANQGSEA. The CDR3 spans 15 residues. V was pared by 1 base and J by 2 bases, with 7 bases of the junction left unmatched. CDR3 region: CSVEGGGRTNYGYTF. The CDR3 DNA reads TGCAGCGTTGAAGGAGGGGGCAGAACAAACTATGGCTACACCTTC.

This rearrangement joins TRBV6-1 to TRBJ2-2; the match to TRBD1 covers 11 bases. The ends lost 3 bases at V and 4 bases at J; junction bases unmatched: 4. The length of the CDR3 is 16 residues. Germline CDR1 MNHNS, CDR2 SASEGT. CDR3 residues: CASSESGTGGTGELFF. The CDR3 region has the DNA TGTGCCAGCAGTGAGTCCGGGACAGGGGGCACCGGGGAGCTGTTTTTT.

The CDR3 region has the DNA TGTGCCAGCAGCTTGGAGGTAGGCAGGAACACTGAAGCTTTCTTT. It encodes CASSLEVGRNTEAFF. The chain couples TRBV5-4 to TRBJ1-1; D gene unclear. Germline V lookup: CDR1 SGHNT, CDR2 YYREEE (reference sequence). This CDR3 comprises 15 residues. Trimming stripped 0 bases from V and 1 base from J, with 10 bases between.